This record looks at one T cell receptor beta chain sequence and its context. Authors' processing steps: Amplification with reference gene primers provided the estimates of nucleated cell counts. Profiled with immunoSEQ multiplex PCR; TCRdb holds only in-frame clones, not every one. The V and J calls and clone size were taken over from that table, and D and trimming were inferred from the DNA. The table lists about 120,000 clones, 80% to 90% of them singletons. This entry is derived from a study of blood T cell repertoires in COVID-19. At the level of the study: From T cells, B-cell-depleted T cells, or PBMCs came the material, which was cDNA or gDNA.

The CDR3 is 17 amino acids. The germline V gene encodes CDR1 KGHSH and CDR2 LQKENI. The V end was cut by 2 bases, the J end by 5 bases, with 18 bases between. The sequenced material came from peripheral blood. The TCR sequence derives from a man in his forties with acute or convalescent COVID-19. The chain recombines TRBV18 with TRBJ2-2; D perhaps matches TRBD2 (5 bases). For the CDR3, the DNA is TGTGCCAGCTCACCAGCCGGGTTCGGGATAGAAACCGGGGAGCTGTTTTTT. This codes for CASSPAGFGIETGELFF. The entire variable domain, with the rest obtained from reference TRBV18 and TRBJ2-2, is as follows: NAGVMQNPRHLVRRRGQEARLRCSPMKGHSHVYWYRQLPEEGLKFMVYLQKENIIDESGMPKERFSAEFPKEGPSILRIQQVVRGDSAAYFCASSPAGFGIETGELFFGEGSRLTVL.